Ten or more counts support the clone carrying this TCR beta chain. The CDR3 is 15 amino acids. Germline assignment: CDR1 MNHNY and CDR2 SVGAGI (reference sequence). Trimming stripped 4 bases from V and 0 bases from J, with 7 bases between. TCRdb re-called the 5' RACE reads through MiXCR, storing one row per CDR3 protein. The sample contains under 80,000 distinct CDR3 sequences, roughly 9.5% of which appear only once. This sample was included in a study of neurological immune-mediated disorders. The sequence derives from a man aged 50 or older in good health. Material for sequencing was PBMCs. This rearrangement joins TRBV6-6 to TRBJ2-6, with D hard to call. CDR3 sequence (DNA): TGTGCCAGCAGTTTCCCCTCCTCTGGGGCCAACGTCCTGACTTTC. Its translation: CASSFPSSGANVLTF.